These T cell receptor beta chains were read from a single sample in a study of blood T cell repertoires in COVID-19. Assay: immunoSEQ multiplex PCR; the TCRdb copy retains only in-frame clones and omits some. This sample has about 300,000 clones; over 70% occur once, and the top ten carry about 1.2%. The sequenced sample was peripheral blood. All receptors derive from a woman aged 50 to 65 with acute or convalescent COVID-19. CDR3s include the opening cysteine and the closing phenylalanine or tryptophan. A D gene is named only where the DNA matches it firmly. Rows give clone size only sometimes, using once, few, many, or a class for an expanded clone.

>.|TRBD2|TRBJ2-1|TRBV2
TGTGCCAGCAGACTCACTAGCGGGGGGGCCGGTGAGCAGTTCTTC
CASRLTSGGAGEQFF
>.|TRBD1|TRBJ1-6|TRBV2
TGTGCCAGCAGTGTGACAGGGGAAGGATCCTATAATTCACCCCTCCACTTT
CASSVTGEGSYNSPLHF
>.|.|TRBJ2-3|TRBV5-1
TGCGCCAGCAGCCTCGGGGGGCCAGATACGCAGTATTTT
CASSLGGPDTQYF
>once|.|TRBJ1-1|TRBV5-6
TGTGCCAGCAGCATGAACAGGAACACTGAAGCTTTCTTT
CASSMNRNTEAFF
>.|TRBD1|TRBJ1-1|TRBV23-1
TGCGCCTCTCAATCTGACAGGGGGCGGGGTGAAGCTTTCTTT
CASQSDRGRGEAFF
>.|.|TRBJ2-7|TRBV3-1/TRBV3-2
TGTGCCAGCCTCCTCTCTCACGAGCAGTACTTC
CASLLSHEQYF
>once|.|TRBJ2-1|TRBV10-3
TGTGCCATCACGAGATACAATGAGCAGTTCTTC
CAITRYNEQFF
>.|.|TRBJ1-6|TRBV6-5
TGTGCCAGCAGCTTAAACAGGGATGGGTCACCCCTCCACTTT
CASSLNRDGSPLHF
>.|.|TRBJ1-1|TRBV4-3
TGCGCCAGCAGCCAAGACCCCCTTTTCACTGAAGCTTTCTTT
CASSQDPLFTEAFF
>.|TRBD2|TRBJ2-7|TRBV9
TGTGCCAGCAGCCCAGGACTAGCGGCCTCCTACGAGCAGTACTTC
CASSPGLAASYEQYF
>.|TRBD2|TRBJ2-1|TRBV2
TGTGCCAGCAGGTCAACTAGCGGGGGCCACAATGAGCAGTTCTTC
CASRSTSGGHNEQFF
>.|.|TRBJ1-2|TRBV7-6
TGTGCCAGCAGCCCACTGGGCAAGGCCTATGGCTACACCTTC
CASSPLGKAYGYTF
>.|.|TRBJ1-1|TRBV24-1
TGTGCCACCAGTGTCCAGGGAACTGAAGCTTTCTTT
CATSVQGTEAFF
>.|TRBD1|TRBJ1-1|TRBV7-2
TGTGCCAGCAGCTCGGGACAGATGAACACTGAAGCTTTCTTT
CASSSGQMNTEAFF
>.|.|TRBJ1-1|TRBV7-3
TGTGCCAGCAGCTTAACGGGGGGAGGCACTGAAGCTTTCTTT
CASSLTGGGTEAFF
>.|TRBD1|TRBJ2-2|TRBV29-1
TGCAGCATTGACAGGGGGAACACCGGGGAGCTGTTTTTT
CSIDRGNTGELFF
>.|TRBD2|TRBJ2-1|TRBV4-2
TGTGCCAGCAGCCAAGACTATCTAGCGGGAAGGGATGAGCAGTTCTTC
CASSQDYLAGRDEQFF
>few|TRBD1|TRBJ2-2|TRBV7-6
TGTGCCAGCAGCCTCTTCACAGGGGAGAACACCGGGGAGCTGTTTTTT
CASSLFTGENTGELFF
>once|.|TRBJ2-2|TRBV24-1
TGTGCCACCAGTGACAACAGGGCTGCTGAGGCCGGGGAGCTGTTTTTT
CATSDNRAAEAGELFF
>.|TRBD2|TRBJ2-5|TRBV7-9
TGTGCCAGCAGCTTAGGGACTAGCGGGAGGGAGACCCAGTACTTC
CASSLGTSGRETQYF
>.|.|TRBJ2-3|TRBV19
TGTGCCAGTAGTGCTTCCCACTTATATACGCAGTATTTT
CASSASHLYTQYF
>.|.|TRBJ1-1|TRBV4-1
TGCGCCAGCAGCCCCAACAGGGATGACACTGAAGCTTTCTTT
CASSPNRDDTEAFF
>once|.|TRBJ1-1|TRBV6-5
TGTGCCAGCAGTTATCACAAAAACACTGAAGCTTTCTTT
CASSYHKNTEAFF
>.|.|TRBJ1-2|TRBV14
TGTGCCAGCAGCCAGGCAGTCTATGGCTACACCTTC
CASSQAVYGYTF
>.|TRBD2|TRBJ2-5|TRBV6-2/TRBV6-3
TGTGCCAGCAGCCAAACTAGCGGGTTCCAAGAGACCCAGTACTTC
CASSQTSGFQETQYF
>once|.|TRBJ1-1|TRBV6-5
TGTGCCAGCAAAAGAGACAAGAACACTGAAGCTTTCTTT
CASKRDKNTEAFF
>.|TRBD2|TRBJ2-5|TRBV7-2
TGTGCCAGCAGCTTCCGAGCAGCGGGAGGGGGAGAGACCCAGTACTTC
CASSFRAAGGGETQYF